Listed below are T cell receptor beta chains from one sample, sequenced in a study of T cells after yellow fever vaccination. In TCRdb, the 5' RACE reads were re-called with MiXCR into one record per CDR3 protein. This table has 300,000 to 400,000 distinct CDR3 sequences, roughly an eighth appearing once. This material consisted of CD4+ T cells sorted from PBMCs, taken 15 days after the yellow fever booster vaccination. These receptors were taken from a man between 18 and 29 years old who received the YFV17D yellow fever vaccine. Both conserved end residues are trimmed from each CDR3. Fields, in order: V gene, J gene, CDR3 protein.

v_gene: TRBV7-2
j_gene: TRBJ1-4
CDR3aa: ASSLGQGGATNEKLF

v_gene: TRBV12-3/TRBV12-4
j_gene: TRBJ2-3
CDR3aa: ASSFWLAGGKSTDTQY

v_gene: TRBV15
j_gene: TRBJ2-5
CDR3aa: ATSRDPRETQY

v_gene: TRBV10-3
j_gene: TRBJ2-3
CDR3aa: ATSRAGAGGDTQY

v_gene: TRBV5-1
j_gene: TRBJ2-1
CDR3aa: ASREDSPVKF

v_gene: TRBV6-2/TRBV6-3
j_gene: TRBJ1-2
CDR3aa: ASSRDGNGYT

v_gene: TRBV7-9
j_gene: TRBJ2-3
CDR3aa: ASSPSGPDTQY

v_gene: TRBV20-1
j_gene: TRBJ1-4
CDR3aa: RGHQATNEKLF

v_gene: TRBV7-9
j_gene: TRBJ1-5
CDR3aa: ASSGTGGAALHSNQPQH

v_gene: TRBV30
j_gene: TRBJ1-5
CDR3aa: AWSRAGNQPQH

v_gene: TRBV5-5
j_gene: TRBJ2-1
CDR3aa: ASSLMGASVNEQF

v_gene: TRBV18
j_gene: TRBJ1-5
CDR3aa: ASSLGTGNNQPQH

v_gene: TRBV12-3/TRBV12-4
j_gene: TRBJ2-2
CDR3aa: ASSPVDRDFSGELF

v_gene: TRBV29-1
j_gene: TRBJ2-3
CDR3aa: SVERQGTDTQY

v_gene: TRBV2
j_gene: TRBJ2-3
CDR3aa: ASSTEGSTQY

v_gene: TRBV7-2
j_gene: TRBJ1-3
CDR3aa: ASSLLRGPGGNTIY

v_gene: TRBV3-1
j_gene: TRBJ2-1
CDR3aa: ASSTSGGPGGEQF

v_gene: TRBV5-1
j_gene: TRBJ1-4
CDR3aa: ASASASNEKLF

v_gene: TRBV5-1
j_gene: TRBJ2-5
CDR3aa: ASSLGRGTQETQY

v_gene: TRBV5-6
j_gene: TRBJ1-1
CDR3aa: ASSLYSGTGGMYAF

v_gene: TRBV7-2
j_gene: TRBJ1-3
CDR3aa: ASSSYSGNTIY

v_gene: TRBV20-1
j_gene: TRBJ2-1
CDR3aa: SARRTSGMSSYNEQF

v_gene: TRBV5-1
j_gene: TRBJ1-5
CDR3aa: ASSPPAICQPQH

v_gene: TRBV12-3/TRBV12-4
j_gene: TRBJ2-3
CDR3aa: ASRAGGGGDTQY

v_gene: TRBV30
j_gene: TRBJ2-3
CDR3aa: AWRRTDRLDTQY

v_gene: TRBV6-6
j_gene: TRBJ1-1
CDR3aa: ASSSDTLFGAF

v_gene: TRBV27
j_gene: TRBJ2-1
CDR3aa: ASSPDWTDNEQF

v_gene: TRBV11-1
j_gene: TRBJ1-1
CDR3aa: ASSLGVRTPF

v_gene: TRBV7-2
j_gene: TRBJ2-1
CDR3aa: ASSPPGTLYYEQF

v_gene: TRBV7-2
j_gene: TRBJ1-5
CDR3aa: ASSLDSRGQPQH

v_gene: TRBV11-3
j_gene: TRBJ2-2
CDR3aa: ASSLNYYPGQNTGELF

v_gene: TRBV7-8
j_gene: TRBJ2-1
CDR3aa: ASRHRQGMAYNEQF

v_gene: TRBV25-1
j_gene: TRBJ1-3
CDR3aa: ASSEGQGPGNTIY

v_gene: TRBV28
j_gene: TRBJ1-5
CDR3aa: ASSSRGANQPQH

v_gene: TRBV21-1
j_gene: TRBJ1-1
CDR3aa: ASSSRDNEAF

v_gene: TRBV7-2
j_gene: TRBJ1-2
CDR3aa: ASSLQGPGTSLYGYT

v_gene: TRBV7-9
j_gene: TRBJ1-2
CDR3aa: ASSFAGTNYGYT

v_gene: TRBV5-1
j_gene: TRBJ2-5
CDR3aa: ASSQDRGKQETQY

v_gene: TRBV12-3/TRBV12-4
j_gene: TRBJ1-1
CDR3aa: ASSFDPGTEAF

v_gene: TRBV10-2
j_gene: TRBJ1-1
CDR3aa: ASSESGIEAF

v_gene: TRBV6-6
j_gene: TRBJ1-1
CDR3aa: ASTRYTEAF

v_gene: TRBV10-3
j_gene: TRBJ1-5
CDR3aa: AISEVRGGPNQPQH

v_gene: TRBV7-2
j_gene: TRBJ2-1
CDR3aa: ASSSTSGGVEQF

v_gene: TRBV6-5
j_gene: TRBJ1-2
CDR3aa: ASSKDRGRGYGYT

v_gene: TRBV29-1
j_gene: TRBJ2-1
CDR3aa: SVRGTYNEQF

v_gene: TRBV6-2/TRBV6-3
j_gene: TRBJ2-1
CDR3aa: ASLRYNEQF

v_gene: TRBV18
j_gene: TRBJ2-7
CDR3aa: ASSPPGTGGEQY

v_gene: TRBV20-1
j_gene: TRBJ1-1
CDR3aa: SASGEKVNTEAF

v_gene: TRBV30
j_gene: TRBJ1-4
CDR3aa: AWSVTDPKNEKLF

v_gene: TRBV3-1
j_gene: TRBJ1-5
CDR3aa: ASSHGNQPQH

v_gene: TRBV5-6
j_gene: TRBJ1-5
CDR3aa: ASSDEPGQPQH

v_gene: TRBV7-2
j_gene: TRBJ1-2
CDR3aa: ASRNPGDRGQGGYT

v_gene: TRBV6-2/TRBV6-3
j_gene: TRBJ1-1
CDR3aa: ASSYGGSRTEAF

v_gene: TRBV6-5
j_gene: TRBJ1-3
CDR3aa: ASSYTGGYGYTIY

v_gene: TRBV5-1
j_gene: TRBJ1-2
CDR3aa: ASSLQSSNYGYT

v_gene: TRBV7-8
j_gene: TRBJ2-6
CDR3aa: ASNPTSGANVLT

v_gene: TRBV15
j_gene: TRBJ1-1
CDR3aa: ATSRDLGVITEAF